These 32 T cell receptor beta chains were all obtained from the same sample, sequenced in a study of early T cells in non-severe SARS-CoV-2 infection. TCRdb analysed the 5' RACE reads with MiXCR anew, one entry per CDR3 protein. The repertoire holds about 30,000 distinct CDR3 sequences, with about 5% as singletons. Sequencing was carried out using whole blood. Every receptor here comes from an adult who was a healthcare worker with PCR-confirmed SARS-CoV-2 infection or an uninfected control (not recorded which).

This clonotype was detected many times. The rearrangement joins TRBV7-8 to TRBJ1-5; unclear D gene. Trimming removed 1 base at V and 0 bases at J, with 10 bases between. The CDR3 totals 16 residues. Germline V gives CDR1 SGHVS, CDR2 FQNEAQ. CDR3 in DNA: TGTGCCAGCAGCTTAGACATTCTCTATAGCAATCAGCCCCAGCATTTT. Translated: CASSLDILYSNQPQHF.

Regarding this clonotype: A read error may explain this, as a much larger clone is one base away. The V call is TRBV20-1, the J call TRBJ2-6; D possibly corresponds to TRBD2 (5 bases). CDR3 size: 15 residues. V lost 5 bases and J lost 0, with 11 bases in between. Per germline, CDR1 DFQATT and CDR2 SNEGSKA (reference sequence). The CDR3 DNA sequence: TGCAGTGCTCCGCGTGGACTCTCTGGGGCCAACGTCCTGACTTTC. Amino acid sequence: CSAPRGLSGANVLTF.

This clonotype was detected ten times or more. The chain combines TRBV5-1 with TRBJ1-5, with 7 bases lining up with TRBD1. J gave up 3 bases and V 0 bases, and 3 bases lay outside the gene matches. The CDR3 runs to 15 residues. Germline-derived CDR1 and CDR2 are SGHRS and YFSETQ. The CDR3 DNA reads TGCGCCAGCAGCTTGGCCGGGACAGACAATCAGCCCCAGCATTTT. Residues: CASSLAGTDNQPQHF.

This clonotype came up many times. This chain links TRBV29-1 with TRBJ2-3; D is uncertain. The CDR3 extends over 17 amino acids. Trimming shortened V by 2 bases and J by 1 base, and 19 bases separated the two germline ends. Germline CDR1 and CDR2: SQVTM and ANQGSEA. The CDR3 coding sequence is TGCAGCGTTGAATCAGGCCCCAAGATGTCGGGCACAGATACGCAGTATTTT. It translates to CSVESGPKMSGTDTQYF.

This clonotype was counted many times. This chain connects TRBV6-6 to TRBJ1-1, with 9 bases that match TRBD1. CDR3 size: 15 residues. Per the germline V gene, CDR1 is MNHNY and CDR2 is SVGAGI (reference sequence). J lost 3 bases, V lost 6 bases, and 8 bases had no gene match. The DNA for the CDR3 is TGTGCCAGCAGCTCTGACAGGGGGAATGACACTGAAGCTTTCTTT. This codes for CASSSDRGNDTEAFF.

This clonotype appeared many times. V gene TRBV6-5 combines with J gene TRBJ2-7, with TRBD2 as a possible D gene (5 bases). Trimming stripped 2 bases from V and 3 bases from J, with 14 bases between. CDR1 and CDR2 (germline): MNHEY, SVGAGI. The CDR3 spans 15 residues. DNA for the CDR3: TGTGCCAGCAGTTACAGCTTGGGAGAGGTCTACGAGCAGTACTTC. Amino acid sequence: CASSYSLGEVYEQYF.

This clonotype came up many times. The J gene is TRBJ1-5, the V gene TRBV20-1; D is perhaps TRBD1 (6 bases). CDR1 DFQATT and CDR2 SNEGSKA come from the germline V gene (reference sequence). This CDR3 has 14 amino acids. V was shortened by 6 bases and J by 6 bases, with 18 bases between the two germline ends. The CDR3 spells CSASEGGLSQPQHF. The CDR3 DNA is TGCAGTGCCAGCGAGGGGGGGCTAAGTCAGCCCCAGCATTTT.

This clonotype was observed many times. The V gene is TRBV20-1, the J gene TRBJ1-5; D gene uncertain. V lost 3 bases and J 3 bases, leaving 15 bases between the germline ends. The CDR3 is 15 amino acids. Germline V gene lookup returns CDR1 DFQATT and CDR2 SNEGSKA (reference sequence). Here the CDR3 DNA reads TGCAGTGCTAGTCTACGGCAGGCCATCAATCAGCCCCAGCATTTT. Protein: CSASLRQAINQPQHF.

In the case of this clonotype: A junction end diverges from the germline sequence, so it may reflect a read error. The gene calls are TRBV2 and TRBJ2-7; 7 positions match TRBD1. The CDR3 spans 13 residues. Germline V gene data show CDR1 as SNHLY and CDR2 as FYNNEI. This CDR3 is CASSVQGTHEQYF. The CDR3 bases are TGTGCCAGTAGTGTACAGGGGACCCACGAGCAGTACTTC.

Judged by abundance, this clonotype is medium-sized. The chain combines TRBV7-9 with TRBJ2-1; possible D gene TRBD1, 6 bases. The germline V gene encodes CDR1 SEHNR and CDR2 FQNEAQ (reference sequence). The V gene lost 3 bases and the J gene lost 7 bases, with 13 bases spanning the gap. This CDR3 has 14 amino acids. The chain's CDR3 is CASSLAGARNEQFF. CDR3 nucleotide sequence: TGTGCCAGCAGCTTGGCAGGGGCGAGGAATGAGCAGTTCTTC.

Many counts were recorded for this clonotype. The rearrangement uses TRBV7-9 and TRBJ2-3; 7 bases line up with TRBD2. Germline CDR1 reads SEHNR; CDR2 reads FQNEAQ (reference sequence). The V gene end was trimmed by 1 base and the J gene end by 0 bases; junction bases not matched to a gene: 4. The CDR3 runs to 16 residues. The DNA of the CDR3 is TGTGCCAGCAGCTTAGTTCTTAGCGGGAGCACAGATACGCAGTATTTT. It is translated as CASSLVLSGSTDTQYF.

This clonotype appeared many times. The rearrangement links TRBV28 to TRBJ1-5, with 8 bases aligning to TRBD1. This CDR3 region has 15 residues. V was clipped by 4 bases and J by 6 bases; unmatched bases: 8. From germline, CDR1 is MDHEN and CDR2 SYDVKM. CDR3 sequence reads: CASSSGTGLFQPQHF. CDR3 DNA: TGTGCCAGCAGTTCCGGGACAGGCCTTTTTCAGCCCCAGCATTTT. Variable domain in full (rest from reference TRBV28 and TRBJ1-5): DVKVTQSSRYLVKRTGEKVFLECVQDMDHENMFWYRQDPGLGLRLIYFSYDVKMKEKGDIPEGYSVSREKKERFSLILESASTNQTSMYLCASSSGTGLFQPQHFGDGTRLSIL.

This clonotype was observed a handful of times. The chain has TRBV20-1 and TRBJ2-2, with 9 bases that match TRBD1. Germline CDR1 DFQATT, CDR2 SNEGSKA (reference sequence). With 5 bases clipped from V and 7 bases from J, the junction kept 5 bases outside the gene matches. The CDR3 extends over 13 amino acids. CDR3 sequence: CSAHRGQGGELFF. CDR3 nucleotides: TGCAGTGCTCACAGGGGGCAGGGCGGGGAGCTGTTTTTT.

The chain employs TRBV9 and TRBJ1-5; D unclear. CDR1 is SGDLS, CDR2 YYNGEE, per germline. The CDR3 has 14 amino acids. V lost 4 bases to trimming and J lost 4 bases, with 12 bases between them. CDR3 bases: TGTGCCAGCAGCCCCCGCCCGGAAAATCAGCCCCAGCATTTT. As protein: CASSPRPENQPQHF.

In this sample, this clonotype turned up many times. Here the CDR3 reads CASSQASGLGMASSYEQYF. The CDR3 nucleotides read TGCGCCAGCAGCCAAGCTTCTGGCCTAGGGATGGCCAGCTCCTACGAGCAGTACTTC. This chain uses TRBV4-1 with TRBJ2-7; D remains unclear. The CDR3 is 19 amino acids. V was cut by 1 base and J by 0 bases, with 22 bases left in between. Per germline, CDR1 MGHRA and CDR2 YSYEKL.

There are many counts of this clonotype. The chain is built from TRBV11-2 and TRBJ1-1; TRBD1 agrees at 7 bases. This CDR3 spans 15 amino acids. Per the germline V gene, CDR1 is SGHAT and CDR2 is FQNNGV. V shed 6 bases and J 5 bases; nucleotides not matched to a gene: 12. Written as DNA, the CDR3 is TGTGCCAGCAGTTACGCAAACAGGGGCTGGACTGAAGCTTTCTTT. Translating gives CASSYANRGWTEAFF.

Only a few counts were recorded for this clonotype. The rearrangement joins TRBV10-1 to TRBJ2-1; maybe TRBD2 (5 bases). The CDR3 length is 13 residues. Trimming shortened V by 5 bases and J by 15 bases, and 20 bases separated the two germline ends. Germline CDR1 and CDR2: WNHNN and SYGVQD (reference sequence). The CDR3 DNA sequence: TGCGCCAGCAGTCAATATAGAGCTACCGGACTGTTCTTC. Encoded protein: CASSQYRATGLFF.

This clonotype was counted many times. The chain carries TRBV12-3 or TRBV12-4 and TRBJ1-5; 9 bases fit TRBD1. J gave up 1 base and V 6 bases, and 4 bases lay outside the gene matches. CDR3 length: 15 residues. The CDR3 here is CASRETGGSNQPQHF. CDR3 bases: TGTGCCAGCAGGGAGACAGGGGGAAGCAATCAGCCCCAGCATTTT.

At least ten counts were recorded for this clonotype. This sequence joins TRBV6-5 and TRBJ1-5; D unresolved. There are 13 residues in the CDR3. Trimming pared 7 bases from V and 7 bases from J, leaving 14 bases between. The germline V gene has CDR1 MNHEY and CDR2 SVGAGI. CDR3 in amino acids: CASMRVPGQPQHF. CDR3 nucleotides: TGTGCCAGCATGAGAGTCCCCGGGCAGCCCCAGCATTTT.

This clonotype was recorded at least ten times. The chain joins TRBV11-3 to TRBJ2-2; 11 bases align to TRBD2. The CDR3 is 16 residues long. Germline loops: CDR1 SGHNT, CDR2 YENEEA. V was clipped by 5 bases and J by 1 base; unmatched bases: 3. CDR3 sequence (DNA): TGTGCCAGCAGCCCCGGGACTAGCGGGAACACCGGGGAGCTGTTTTTT. Translating gives CASSPGTSGNTGELFF.

This clonotype occurred many times. V and J are TRBV27 and TRBJ2-3; D is unresolved. Germline V gene sequence: CDR1 MNHEY, CDR2 SMNVEV (reference sequence). This CDR3 is built from 16 residues. Trimming pared 2 bases from V and 10 bases from J, leaving 22 bases between. CDR3 sequence (DNA): TGTGCCAGCAGTTTAATGGCCGGCTATTCGGTTGGGGCGCAGTATTTT. This translates into CASSLMAGYSVGAQYF.

This clonotype was detected many times. The rearrangement joins TRBV6-5 to TRBJ1-1; D remains unclear. Germline V gene data show CDR1 as MNHEY and CDR2 as SVGAGI. The CDR3 is 13 amino acids. V was shortened by 7 bases and J by 1 base, with 10 bases between the two germline ends. CDR3 amino acids: CASTNGGNTEAFF. The CDR3, as DNA: TGTGCCAGCACCAACGGCGGGAACACTGAAGCTTTCTTT.

Ten or more counts support this clonotype. This chain uses TRBV5-5 with TRBJ2-1, with a possible D match to TRBD2 (7 bases). Germline CDR1 is SGHKS and CDR2 is YYEKEE (reference sequence). The length of the CDR3 is 16 residues. The ends were cut back, 4 bases at V and 1 base at J, with 15 bases in the middle. Here the CDR3 reads CASSPFEGGSYNEQFF. CDR3 nucleotides: TGTGCCAGCAGCCCCTTTGAGGGGGGGTCCTACAATGAGCAGTTCTTC.

This clonotype was detected only a few times. The genes are TRBV6-5 and TRBJ2-1; maybe TRBD2 (7 bases). Germline V gene data show CDR1 as MNHEY and CDR2 as SVGAGI. The CDR3 consists of 15 residues. Trimming cost V 5 bases and J 3 bases, with 14 bases left between them. CDR3: CASSQAGALYNEQFF. The CDR3 DNA is TGTGCCAGCAGTCAGGCGGGGGCCCTCTACAATGAGCAGTTCTTC.

This clonotype was recorded at least ten times. The J gene is TRBJ1-2, the V gene TRBV5-1; possibly TRBD1 for D (5 bases). The CDR3 spans 13 residues. Trimming left V 8 bases short and J 5 bases short, with 16 bases between. CDR1 is SGHRS, CDR2 YFSETQ, per germline. CDR3 amino acids: CASTAGGPYGYTF. The CDR3 DNA reads TGCGCCAGTACCGCGGGGGGACCTTATGGCTACACCTTC.

The V call is TRBV29-1, the J call TRBJ2-3; 10 bases line up with TRBD2. V was pared by 4 bases and J by 1 base, with 2 bases of the junction left unmatched. CDR1 is SQVTM and CDR2 is ANQGSEA in the germline V gene. The CDR3 spans 14 residues. In nucleotides, the CDR3 is TGCAGCGTTGGTCTAGCGGGAGGCACAGATACGCAGTATTTT. Amino acid sequence: CSVGLAGGTDTQYF.

This clonotype was seen a few times. The gene calls are TRBV5-1 and TRBJ2-1; TRBD2 agrees at 13 bases. J lost 6 bases, V lost 3 bases, and 3 bases had no gene match. This CDR3 spans 15 amino acids. The germline CDR1 and CDR2 sequences are SGHRS and YFSETQ. CDR3 region: CASSSGTSGINEQFF. As DNA, the CDR3 is TGCGCCAGCAGCTCCGGGACTAGCGGGATCAATGAGCAGTTCTTC.

The table lists this clonotype with many counts. This chain joins TRBV7-2 and TRBJ2-7; D is unclear. Trimming left V 5 bases short and J 3 bases short, with 11 bases between. Per germline, CDR1 SGHTA and CDR2 FQGNSA. The CDR3 has 13 residues. The CDR3 is CASSPTKYYEQYF. In DNA, the CDR3 is TGTGCCAGCAGCCCCACAAAGTACTACGAGCAGTACTTC.

This clonotype was seen at least ten times. The rearrangement joins TRBV14 to TRBJ1-1, with a possible D match to TRBD1 (6 bases). The germline CDR1 and CDR2 sequences are SGHDN and FVKESK. Between the trimmed V and J ends, which lost 4 bases and 0 bases, there was a span of 9 bases. The CDR3 length is 14 residues. CDR3 sequence (DNA): TGTGCCAGCAGCCCGACAGGTCTGAACACTGAAGCTTTCTTT. Its protein is CASSPTGLNTEAFF.

This clonotype was detected a few times. V and J are TRBV2 and TRBJ2-1; TRBD2 matches 8 bases. V lost 4 bases to trimming and J lost 8 bases; unmatched junction nucleotides: 10. Germline loops: CDR1 SNHLY, CDR2 FYNNEI. The CDR3 runs to 15 residues. The CDR3 DNA is TGTGCCAGCAGTGTGTTAGCGGGACCTTTCGATGAGCAGTTCTTC. Translating gives CASSVLAGPFDEQFF.

The chain couples TRBV7-6 to TRBJ2-7; the D is unclear. Germline loops: CDR1 SGHVS, CDR2 FNYEAQ. The CDR3 contains 12 residues. Between the trimmed V and J ends, which lost 6 bases and 6 bases, there was a span of 12 bases. CDR3 sequence: CASRDFSGEQYF. DNA of the CDR3: TGTGCCAGCAGGGATTTCTCTGGCGAGCAGTACTTC.

A few counts support this clonotype. V gene TRBV28 combines with J gene TRBJ2-7, with 9 bases matching TRBD1. The CDR3 extends over 15 amino acids. The germline gives CDR1 MDHEN, CDR2 SYDVKM. Unmatched junction bases numbered 11, after V lost 7 bases and J lost 4 bases. For the CDR3, the DNA is TGTGCCAGCACCTCGACTGGGACAGGGAGATACGAGCAGTACTTC. Its protein is CASTSTGTGRYEQYF.